The source of this T cell receptor beta chain is a study of blood T cell repertoires in COVID-19. Background on the study: The samples span acute and convalescent COVID-19 from the United States, Italy and Spain.

How the authors handled the data: Reference gene primer amplification yielded estimated nucleated cell counts. The repertoire was sequenced with immunoSEQ multiplex PCR; TCRdb's copy has only in-frame clones and lacks some. The V and J calls and the clone size are those of that table, but D and trimming were determined from the DNA. The sample includes some 120,000 clones, around 87% of them seen just once. The CDR3 has 16 residues. CDR1 and CDR2 (germline): LGHNA, YNFKEQ. V was trimmed by 0 bases and J by 2 bases, leaving 13 bases between them. The chain has TRBV4-2 and TRBJ1-2; no clear D. The clonotype comes from a woman in her sixties or seventies with acute or convalescent COVID-19. The sequenced sample consisted of peripheral blood. The CDR3 reads CASSQDWAGSNYGYTF. The CDR3 bases are TGTGCCAGCAGCCAAGACTGGGCAGGTTCCAACTATGGCTACACCTTC.